This T cell receptor beta chain came from a study of cytomegalovirus exposure and HLA in healthy donors (dated 2017 in TCRdb). The study in broad terms: An earlier analysis of roughly 570 of the donors reported approximately 280 Gb of sequence data and 117 million unique TCR beta sequences obtained from around 190 million T cells. About 310 gigabases of sequencing data and 70 million to 100 million unique TCR sequences were included in an early release covering several hundred HLA-typed donors. Of the 300 to 450 genotyped donors, 65% to 90% were placed in the genetic ancestry cluster associated with self-reported Caucasian donors. The study aimed to test whether cataloging public T cell receptors could reveal signatures of past pathogen exposure. The study profiled the T cell repertoires of hundreds of subjects by immunosequencing and related them to cytomegalovirus serostatus. Along with the approximately 600-subject first cohort, a separate validation cohort of more than 90 different subjects was used. The study combined high-throughput TCR immunosequencing, statistical association of individual TCRs with disease status, and machine learning to predict cytomegalovirus infection status. A later analysis re-examined previously published TCR beta repertoires from 500 to 700 donors and added high-resolution HLA genotyping to investigate patterns of TCR occurrence. Rather than drawing on any new phenotypic data, the later analysis identified candidate immune exposures from TCR beta sequences and the way those sequences occurred across donors. An earlier analysis of approximately 500 of the donors applied high-throughput TCR beta sequencing to assess whether each TCR beta V gene segment acted as functional or pseudogenic. Donor age, sex, ethnicity and CMV serostatus were compiled alongside the repertoire data. Genome-wide SNP genotypes for about 65% of the roughly 670 donors were used in a later genetic analysis, which treated that subset as a discovery cohort. Every repertoire in the discovery cohort had been generated on one and the same sequencing platform. HLA typing covered class I and class II loci at four-digit resolution. The number of donors typed differed by locus, with about 620-630 for A, B, C, DRB1 and DQB1, 522 for DQA1, 600 to 610 for DPA1, and approximately 470 for DPB1. Roughly five DR-DQ haplotypes were handled as single units for association and clustering, since linkage in the cohort was strong. Across 398 genotyped donors of the cohort, an average of about 240,000 unique TCR beta nucleotide sequences per donor were sequenced, and roughly a sixth of those sequences were non-productive. The paper's findings and limits, for the study overall: Across donors, most TCR sequences were observed very rarely, whereas some public TCRs were present in many individuals. The study listed 150 to 200 TCR beta chains as associated with cytomegalovirus. The authors suggested that the approach could potentially be extended to other disease states and immunological phenotypes. CMV serostatus was the only immune exposure information available for the cohort. In a later analysis, HLA-associated TCR beta chains showed more clonal expansion and lower generation probabilities than non-associated chains that were equally common. Compared with the approximately 710-donor mean, donors in an Asian-associated ancestry cluster had fewer N-insertions in productive TCRs, according to a later genetic analysis. In a later analysis, some 17,000 TCR beta sequences were associated with specific HLA alleles at a false discovery rate of 0.05. Because counts were too low, some 17 rarely observed V segments, including chromosome 9 orphons, were excluded from the earlier analysis of 500 to 700 of the donors. A cluster of highly shared sequence variants was judged likely to be a technical artifact of the sequencing pipeline. In a later analysis, several top co-occurrence clusters were reported to appear linked to parvovirus B19, influenza, CMV and Epstein-Barr virus. In both the original and validation cohorts, the classifier was reported to diagnose cytomegalovirus status with high specificity and sensitivity. Linkage disequilibrium might explain the correlated functional status among segregating V segments, but an unknown experimental factor could not be excluded. Strong co-occurrence of HLA alleles, especially DR and DQ, made assigning TCR associations to individual alleles difficult. A few of the identified cytomegalovirus-associated TCR beta chains were confirmed in vitro to be specific for cytomegalovirus antigens. The cohort was sequenced for TCR beta chains only, and without alpha or paired-chain data the features that could be detected were limited. A later analysis found that TCR association rates varied across HLA loci, with DRB1 alleles showing the most associated TCRs and HLA-C alleles the fewest. V-gene and J-gene trimming of TCR beta chains was associated with a missense DCLRE1C variant in a later genetic analysis, and the association was replicated in an independent cohort. The presence/absence analyses assumed that sequencing depth was roughly uniform across donors, and that assumption may not be true. Because some donors lacked HLA typing at each locus, the association tests relied only on the typed subset. In an earlier analysis of 587 of the donors, most TCR beta V segments appeared in productive rearrangements about 87% or about 30% of the time, broadly matching IMGT annotations. Some IMGT-functional V segments, including TRBV6-2 and TRBV6-3, could not be distinguished by the 87-base-pair reads and were therefore excluded. A further reported finding was that TCR beta sequences accurately predicted the HLA-A and HLA-B alleles for most subjects in the first cohort. According to a later analysis, most CMV-associated TCR beta chains appeared to be HLA-restricted, and the HLA associations seemed to be driven largely by CMV exposure.

CDR1 and CDR2 (SGHRS, YFSETQ) derive from the germline V gene. Trimming takes 3 bases off V and 3 bases off J; junction bases not matched to a gene: 4. The CDR3 holds 15 amino acids from the cysteine to the phenylalanine. Kept here is only the CDR3 DNA, which spans 45 bases and is read in frame from base 1. Comment on this clone: Its binding antigen is unknown. No base qualities exist here, and no much larger clone lies one base off it.

Receptor libraries were prepared by the immunoSEQ multiplex PCR assay. A mixture of 60 forward primers for TCR Vbeta segments and 13 reverse primers for TCR Jbeta segments was used in the multiplex PCR. A multiplex PCR assay on genomic DNA amplified the CDR3 region of rearranged TCR beta genes. Amplified TCR beta libraries were sequenced as 87-base-pair reads on the Illumina HiSeq System. Regarding the original processing steps: A later analysis tallied tens of millions of unique TCR beta chains across the 640 or so repertoires, and about 10 million of those chains were shared by two or more donors. To remove PCR and sequencing errors, raw reads were error-corrected and collapsed into unique sequences using a nearest-neighbor algorithm that merged closely related sequences. To assign V, D and J gene segments, CDR3 sequences were aligned to IMGT reference sequences. For a sequence to be retained, a match of at least six nucleotides was required to both a V gene segment and a J gene segment. Rearrangements were called productive when the CDR3 lacked stop codons and stayed in frame with V and J; all others were non-productive. Following IMGT convention, CDR3 was defined as the stretch from the second conserved V-encoded cysteine to the conserved J-encoded phenylalanine. The earlier analysis of 450 to 750 of the donors excluded any sequence lacking an unambiguous match to a single V gene segment. An earlier analysis of 587 of the donors called V segments functional above 56.7% productive rearrangements and segregating when the between-donor standard deviation exceeded 5%. A statistical classification framework was developed to diagnose cytomegalovirus status using the catalog of TCR beta chain sequences. A later analysis assigned V and J genes by comparing TCR nucleotide sequences with IMGT/GENE-DB human TR gene sequences. A later analysis assigned CDR3 sequences and most-parsimonious VDJ recombination scenarios with the TCRdist pipeline. In a later analysis, each TCR beta chain was defined by its CDR3 amino acid sequence together with its V-gene family, and reads lacking a unique V-gene family were excluded. A later analysis removed 500 to 650 highly shared, low-generation-probability nucleotide sequences to deal with suspected cross-contamination and a sequencing artifact. In a later analysis, a clonal expansion index for each public chain was calculated from normalized within-repertoire ranks of inferred template counts. In a later analysis, generation probabilities were computed using a VDJ recombination model fitted to out-of-frame rearrangements, and the results were checked against IGoR. In a later analysis, hypergeometric tests were used to score TCR-TCR, TCR-HLA and TCR-CMV co-occurrence, with a repertoire-size bias correction applied to TCR pairs. In a later analysis, false discovery rates were estimated by permuting HLA or CMV assignments 20 times. In a later analysis, co-occurring TCRs were grouped using DBSCAN, with TCRdist sequence similarity added in when clustering inside HLA-allele-positive subsets. Co-occurrence clustering excluded repertoires with fewer than 30,000 or more than 120,000 public chains, plus five with anomalous nucleotide sharing. Sourced from immuneACCESS, this table was stored by TCRdb with only in-frame sequences that have V and J called. A share of the clones is absent; for the studies checked, an unresolved V gene accounts for under half, and the remainder has no known explanation. Clone size and the V and J calls come from that table; the DNA yielded D and trimming. This sample holds about 180,000 clones; roughly 78% were observed only once. The ten biggest clones cover approximately 2.1% of the sample.

In total, fewer than 750 healthy bone marrow donors made up the cohort. At the time of sampling, every cohort member was nominally healthy, though immune exposures that went unrecorded were likely present. The donor was CMV seronegative and belonged to the group of 320 or so seronegative cohort members. Each donor provided a peripheral blood sample, and peripheral blood mononuclear cells were used for TCR beta sequencing. Genomic DNA was extracted from the blood cell samples with the Qiagen DNeasy Blood Extraction Kit. The sequence was collected from a woman aged 25 to 39 in good health and CMV-seronegative. Source material: PBMCs. The V gene is TRBV5-1 and the J gene is TRBJ1-2; 11 nucleotides in the junction match TRBD1. The DNA sequence reads TGCGCCAGCAGCTCCGGACAGGGGGCCCACTATGGCTACACCTTC. The translation is CASSSGQGAHYGYTF.